This T cell receptor (beta chain) was identified during a study of blood T cell repertoires in COVID-19. At the level of the study: COVID-19 samples, acute and convalescent, were from the United States, Italy and Spain. Sources were T cells, B-cell-depleted T cells, or PBMCs; the material itself was cDNA or gDNA.

This clone was detected once. Produced via immunoSEQ multiplex PCR; TCRdb's table is partial and in-frame only. Seen here are over 150,000 clones, approximately 90% observed once, and the top ten hold about 9.4%. The CDR3 covers 19 residues. After removal of 2 bases from V and 0 bases from J, the junction contained 13 bases not matched to a gene. Germline V gene lookup returns CDR1 LNHDA and CDR2 SQIVND (reference sequence). Sequenced material: peripheral blood. The TCR comes from a woman between 65 and 79 years old with COVID-19, enrolled during active disease. This chain links TRBV19 with TRBJ2-3; 8 nucleotides agree with TRBD2. CDR3 protein: CASSIRSGGRVRSTDTQYF. The CDR3 DNA reads TGTGCCAGTAGTATAAGGTCGGGGGGGAGGGTACGGAGCACAGATACGCAGTATTTT.